This T cell receptor beta chain was recovered during a study of blood T cell repertoires in COVID-19. Study overall: Both acute and convalescent COVID-19 samples were obtained from the United States, Italy and Spain. Nucleic acid was either cDNA or gDNA, and it came from T cells, B-cell-depleted T cells, or PBMCs.

Germline lookup yields CDR1 SGHKS and CDR2 YYEKEE (reference sequence). The CDR3 has 14 amino acids. J lost 0 bases, V lost 4 bases, and 3 bases had no gene match. Authors' analysis steps: The authors estimated nucleated cell counts from reference gene primer amplification. Measured with immunoSEQ multiplex PCR; TCRdb has only the in-frame clones, and not every one. V and J calls and clone size are copied from that table; D and trimming were computed from the DNA. Among tens of thousands of clones listed, 88% were seen once. The chain couples TRBV5-5 to TRBJ1-2, with 7 positions matching TRBD1. Input material: peripheral blood. The TCR originated in a woman between 65 and 79 years old with active COVID-19. The CDR3 nucleotides read TGTGCCAGCAGCCCCGGGACAGCTAACTATGGCTACACCTTC. Its translation: CASSPGTANYGYTF. Full variable domain (rest looked up from reference TRBV5-5 and TRBJ1-2): DAGVTQSPTHLIKTRGQQVTLRCSPISGHKSVSWYQQVLGQGPQFIFQYYEKEERGRGNFPDRFSARQFPNYSSELNVNALLLGDSALYLCASSPGTANYGYTFGSGTRLTVV.